Each of the 5 T cell receptor beta chains below was sequenced from the same sample in a study of shared clonotypes between healthy human individuals (dated by TCRdb to the early 2020s). The method behind the library was the immunoSEQ multiplex PCR assay. TCRdb mirrors the immuneACCESS table, restricted to in-frame sequences. Some clones are absent from its copies; in checked studies, under half trace to an unresolved V gene, and the reason for the others is unknown. A total of millions of clones appear in this sample, about 92% of them only once. The ten top clones hold about 0.37% of the sample. Sequenced input: naive CD4+ T cells from PBMCs. The cell subset or site label, read with the paper, signifies: CD45RA+ positively selected. Every receptor here comes from a man in his late teens or twenties in good health. Some clones in this sample may be carry-over from other donors' samples.

About this clone: Other nucleotide sequences from this sample produce the same CDR3. V is TRBV2 and J is TRBJ2-7; the match to TRBD2 covers 13 bases. The CDR3 loop spans 14 amino acids. CDR1 is SNHLY, CDR2 FYNNEI, per germline. Trimming removed 6 bases from V and 3 bases from J; junction bases left unmatched: 2. The CDR3 reads CASSGTSGNYEQYF. DNA for the CDR3: TGTGCCAGCAGCGGGACTAGCGGGAACTACGAGCAGTACTTC.

V and J are TRBV2 and TRBJ2-2; 9 bases align to TRBD1. The CDR3 covers 15 residues. Germline V gene sequence: CDR1 SNHLY, CDR2 FYNNEI. J gave up 6 bases and V 4 bases, and 6 bases lay outside the gene matches. In DNA form, the CDR3 reads TGTGCCAGCAGTGTTCGGGACAGGGTGTCCGGGGAGCTGTTTTTT. Translating gives CASSVRDRVSGELFF.

The chain recombines TRBV5-6 with TRBJ2-5, with a possible D match to TRBD2 (5 bases). V was cut by 4 bases and J by 1 base, with 11 bases left in between. CDR3 size: 14 residues. Germline V lookup: CDR1 SGHDT, CDR2 YYEEEE. As DNA, the CDR3 is TGTGCCAGCAGCATCCGGGGTAGCCAAGAGACCCAGTACTTC. It codes for CASSIRGSQETQYF.

A word on this clone: The same CDR3 is also encoded by other DNA sequences in this sample. The genes are TRBV14 and TRBJ2-3; D remains unclear. Trimming took 0 bases from V and 3 from J, leaving 4 bases between them. This CDR3 contains 13 residues. CDR1 is SGHDN, CDR2 FVKESK, per germline. The chain's CDR3 is CASSQDLTDTQYF. The CDR3 nucleotides read TGTGCCAGCAGCCAAGACTTAACAGATACGCAGTATTTT.

The rearrangement uses TRBV29-1 and TRBJ1-2; no clear D gene. The CDR3 extends over 13 amino acids. V was trimmed by 1 base and J by 8 bases, leaving 14 bases between them. Per germline, CDR1 SQVTM and CDR2 ANQGSEA. The CDR3 loop is CSVEVIISGGYTF. The CDR3 coding sequence is TGCAGCGTTGAAGTGATCATTTCTGGGGGCTACACCTTC.